A single sample is the source of the 7 T cell receptor beta chains below, sequenced in a study of OX40 agonist ivuxolimab in advanced cancers. The data were produced by immunoSEQ multiplex PCR, yet TCRdb's version contains in-frame clones alone and is incomplete. This table has 48,000 or so clones, about 87% appearing once. The sample here was CD4+ or CD8+ T cells sorted from blood, taken in a trial of the OX40 agonist ivuxolimab. The receptors here all came from an adult with an advanced solid tumor such as melanoma, head and neck, liver or kidney cancer.

The V call is TRBV5-1, the J call TRBJ2-1, with TRBD1 matching 7 bases. CDR1 and CDR2 from the germline V gene are SGHRS and YFSETQ. CDR3 size: 15 residues. Unmatched junction bases numbered 10, after V lost 3 bases and J lost 7 bases. In nucleotides, the CDR3 is TGCGCCAGCAGCTCATCCGGGACAGATCGAAATGAGCAGTTCTTC. Protein: CASSSSGTDRNEQFF.

The chain recombines TRBV6-1 with TRBJ2-7, with D tentatively TRBD1 (5 bases). The germline CDR1 and CDR2 sequences are MNHNS and SASEGT. V lost 2 bases to trimming and J lost 2 bases, with 13 bases between them. This CDR3 comprises 15 residues. The CDR3 DNA sequence: TGTGCCAGCAGTGAACCCCCGGTAGGGGCCTACGAGCAGTACTTC. Encoded protein: CASSEPPVGAYEQYF.

The genes are TRBV28 and TRBJ2-7; TRBD2 is a possible D gene (6 bases). This CDR3 has 16 residues. CDR1 MDHEN and CDR2 SYDVKM come from the germline V gene. Trimming removed 3 bases at V and 0 bases at J, with 15 bases between. DNA for the CDR3: TGTGCCAGCAGTTTCACTATAGCGGCCCTCTCCTACGAGCAGTACTTC. The encoded protein is CASSFTIAALSYEQYF.

This clone came up once. The chain has TRBV14 and TRBJ2-7; 9 nucleotides agree with TRBD1. The J segment lost 7 bases and the V segment lost 1 base, leaving 11 bases of the junction unmatched. There are 16 residues in the CDR3. The germline gives CDR1 SGHDN, CDR2 FVKESK. The CDR3 protein is CASSQAPGQGVREQYF. In nucleotides, the CDR3 is TGTGCCAGCAGCCAAGCGCCGGGACAGGGTGTAAGGGAGCAGTACTTC.

The J gene is TRBJ2-2, the V gene TRBV10-3; the match to TRBD1 covers 11 bases. From germline, CDR1 is ENHRY and CDR2 SYGVKD. CDR3 length equals 16 residues. Losses at the gene ends were 4 bases for V and 3 bases for J; bases not matched to a gene: 4. The CDR3 coding sequence is TGTGCCATCAGTGGGGGACAGGGGGTCGACACCGGGGAGCTGTTTTTT. It yields the protein CAISGGQGVDTGELFF.

This clone was recorded only once. This chain connects TRBV7-6 to TRBJ1-4; D perhaps matches TRBD1 (5 bases). This CDR3 region has 14 residues. Germline-derived CDR1 and CDR2 are SGHVS and FNYEAQ. V was pared by 3 bases and J by 2 bases, with 7 bases between. The CDR3 reads CASSLTATNEKLFF. As DNA, the CDR3 is TGTGCCAGCAGCTTGACAGCTACTAATGAAAAACTGTTTTTT.

The rearrangement uses TRBV7-6 and TRBJ1-2; D perhaps matches TRBD1 (6 bases). Looked up from germline, CDR1 is SGHVS and CDR2 is FNYEAQ. The V gene lost 6 bases and the J gene lost 2 bases, with 10 bases spanning the gap. The length of the CDR3 is 13 residues. CDR3 bases: TGTGCCAGCAGTCGAGACAGGAACTATGGCTACACCTTC. Protein sequence: CASSRDRNYGYTF.